The entry below describes one T cell receptor (beta chain). What it recognizes is unknown. This sample was taken from a study of CD8+CD57+ T cells in acquired aplastic anemia. On the study more broadly: The study obtained an average of 3.2 ug of DNA from sorted CD4+ and CD8+ cells. Healthy donor CD4+ samples were sequenced to a depth that averaged approximately 9.9 million reads.

CDR1 and CDR2 from the germline V gene are DFQATT and SNEGSKA (reference sequence). The CDR3 contains 14 residues. The study's findings and limits: Comparison of patients with controls identified approximately 28 shared CD8+ CDR3 sequences. No significant difference in CD8+ Simpson's diversity was found between patients and controls.

Both TCR beta VDJ combination and CDR3 sequence profiling were carried out. Genomic DNA was the template for this profiling. TCRdb processed the reads anew with MiXCR; each CDR3 protein has one entry. The sample lists roughly 420,000 distinct CDR3 sequences, about two thirds seen once, with less than 4% in the top ten. The TCR comes from a human donor in good health, serving as a control. Sequenced: sorted CD4+, CD8+, or CD8+CD57+ T cells (not recorded which) from PBMCs. The chain uses TRBV20-1 and TRBJ2-7; 7 nucleotides line up with TRBD2. Matching the DNA end better, TRBJ2-5 makes the J call doubtful. The DNA for the CDR3 is TGCAGTGCTTCCGAGCGGGACCCCCAAGAGACCCAGTACTTC. It is translated as CSASERDPQETQYF.